This T cell receptor (beta chain) was found in a study of T cell clones after liver transplantation. The CDR3 is made up of 17 amino acids. Trimming removed 5 bases from V and 5 bases from J; junction bases left unmatched: 15. Germline-derived CDR1 and CDR2 are MGHRA and YSYEKL. The data were produced by immunoSEQ multiplex PCR, yet TCRdb's version contains in-frame clones alone and is incomplete. The sample includes tens of thousands of clones, approximately 81% of them seen just once. The sample consisted of CD4+ T cells from blood, taken less than 50 months after liver transplant. This rearrangement joins TRBV4-1 to TRBJ1-5, with 7 positions matching TRBD1. The clonotype was recovered from a human patient who received a liver transplant. Some T cells may be graft donor cells. The CDR3 sequence is CASSDYRTGGRYQPQHF. Here the CDR3 DNA reads TGCGCCAGCAGCGACTACCGGACAGGCGGGCGGTATCAGCCCCAGCATTTT.